The 14 T cell receptor beta chains presented below share a single source sample, sequenced in a study of blood T cell repertoires in COVID-19. Method: immunoSEQ multiplex PCR; TCRdb's copy keeps in-frame clones and lacks some. In the table there are some 150,000 clones, approximately 80% of which are singletons. Material: peripheral blood. The receptors come from a man in his sixties with acute or convalescent COVID-19.

This clone has only a few counts. The chain uses TRBV11-2 and TRBJ1-3; D unclear. The germline gives CDR1 SGHAT, CDR2 FQNNGV. CDR3 size: 14 residues. Trimming stripped 7 bases from V and 4 bases from J, with 14 bases between. The CDR3: CASTPTESGNTIYF. CDR3 coding DNA: TGTGCCAGCACCCCAACAGAGTCCGGAAACACCATATATTTT.

The chain carries TRBV5-8 and TRBJ1-2; the match to TRBD1 covers 7 bases. Germline V CDR1 and CDR2: SGHTS, YDEGEE. The CDR3 is 15 residues long. The trim removed 0 bases at V and 3 bases at J, leaving 5 bases unmatched. The CDR3 DNA follows: TGTGCCAGCAGCTTGGTGGTTGGGACAGACTATGGCTACACCTTC. This codes for CASSLVVGTDYGYTF.

The table lists this clone with a few counts. Written as DNA, the CDR3 is TGTGCCAGTACCCCATTTGGGACAGGGAATGAAAAACTGTTTTTT. It is translated as CASTPFGTGNEKLFF. J is TRBJ1-4 and V is TRBV19, with TRBD1 matching 9 bases. V lost 7 bases, J lost 5 bases, and 8 bases stayed unmatched. Germline CDR1 LNHDA, CDR2 SQIVND (reference sequence). CDR3 length: 15 amino acids. Complete variable domain (other parts from reference TRBV19 and TRBJ1-4): DGGITQSPKYLFRKEGQNVTLSCEQNLNHDAMYWYRQDPGQGLRLIYYSQIVNDFQKGDIAEGYSVSREKKESFPLTVTSAQKNPTAFYLCASTPFGTGNEKLFFGSGTQLSVL.

The V gene is TRBV4-2, the J gene TRBJ1-5, with a tentative D call TRBD1 (6 bases). Trimming took off 0 bases at V and 4 bases at J, with 10 bases between the two ends. CDR1 LGHNA and CDR2 YNFKEQ come from the germline V gene. The CDR3 runs 15 residues. The CDR3 here is CASSQDNRVNQPQHF. CDR3 bases: TGTGCCAGCAGCCAAGATAACAGGGTTAATCAGCCCCAGCATTTT.

This chain links TRBV27 with TRBJ2-3; TRBD2 agrees at 15 bases. Germline CDR1 reads MNHEY; CDR2 reads SMNVEV (reference sequence). The CDR3 has 16 residues. With V trimmed by 5 bases and J by 4 bases, 4 bases remained unmatched. The CDR3 loop reads CASSIWTSGGADTQYF. The CDR3 DNA is TGTGCCAGCAGTATTTGGACTAGCGGGGGGGCAGATACGCAGTATTTT.

The rearrangement uses TRBV3-1 (or the pseudogene TRBV3-2) and TRBJ1-3; no reliable D call. Germline CDR1 LGHDT, CDR2 YNNKEL (reference sequence). The CDR3 runs 14 residues. V was trimmed by 1 base and J by 0 bases, leaving 4 bases between them. The CDR3 nucleotides are TGTGCCAGCAGCCAAGTCGGCTCTGGAAACACCATATATTTT. This sequence encodes CASSQVGSGNTIYF.

This clone appeared many times. The CDR3 protein is CASSTYRVSFTGELFF. Written as DNA, the CDR3 is TGTGCCAGTAGCACTTACCGGGTCTCATTCACCGGGGAGCTGTTTTTT. This sequence joins TRBV19 and TRBJ2-2; D remains ambiguous. Trimming removed 6 bases from V and 4 bases from J, with 18 bases in between. CDR3 length equals 16 residues. Germline values: CDR1 LNHDA, CDR2 SQIVND (reference sequence).

The chain has TRBV18 and TRBJ2-2, with D possibly TRBD2 on 5 matching bases. Germline CDR1 KGHSH, CDR2 LQKENI. The CDR3 has 16 amino acids. Trimming cost V 0 bases and J 2 bases, with 10 bases left between them. The CDR3 is CASSPPGIQNTGELFF. The CDR3 region has the DNA TGTGCCAGCTCACCACCCGGGATTCAAAACACCGGGGAGCTGTTTTTT.

The V gene is TRBV6-5, the J gene TRBJ1-6; possibly TRBD1 for D (6 bases). CDR3 length: 15 amino acids. Germline lookup yields CDR1 MNHEY and CDR2 SVGAGI. The V gene lost 5 bases and the J gene lost 6 bases, with 14 bases spanning the gap. For the CDR3, the DNA is TGTGCCAGCAGTCCTACAGGGTACGCTAATTCACCCCTCCACTTT. It encodes CASSPTGYANSPLHF.

The rearrangement uses TRBV28 and TRBJ2-1, with D unresolved. Per germline, CDR1 MDHEN and CDR2 SYDVKM. This CDR3 comprises 11 residues. With 10 bases removed from V and 4 bases from J, the gap between germline ends came to 8 bases. CDR3 coding DNA: TGTGCCATCCTCGGTTACAATGAGCAGTTCTTC. Protein product: CAILGYNEQFF.

The V gene is TRBV6-5, the J gene TRBJ1-2, with 7 bases matching TRBD1. This CDR3 is 14 amino acids long. The V and J ends lost 6 bases and 3 bases, in that order; junction bases with no gene match: 7. The germline V gene has CDR1 MNHEY and CDR2 SVGAGI. The CDR3 loop is CASSRQGSYYGYTF. CDR3 nucleotides: TGTGCCAGCAGCAGACAGGGCTCTTACTATGGCTACACCTTC.

CDR3 region: CSASKREQRLGAFF. CDR3 nucleotides: TGCAGTGCTAGTAAGCGAGAGCAGAGACTAGGGGCTTTCTTT. The chain uses TRBV20-1 and TRBJ1-1; D is unresolved. The V end was cut by 3 bases, the J end by 11 bases, with 22 bases between. Germline V gene sequence: CDR1 DFQATT, CDR2 SNEGSKA (reference sequence). The CDR3 runs to 14 residues.

CDR3: CASSVTGGIGYGYTF. The DNA for the CDR3 is TGTGCCAGCAGCGTTACAGGGGGCATTGGCTATGGCTACACCTTC. This sequence joins TRBV9 and TRBJ1-2; 9 bases map to TRBD1. V dropped 2 bases and J dropped 4; count of bases not matched to a gene: 6. This CDR3 is 15 amino acids long. Germline CDR1 is SGDLS and CDR2 is YYNGEE.

CDR3 protein: CASTSGTGVNQPQHF. The CDR3 DNA sequence: TGTGCCAGCACCTCTGGCACAGGGGTTAATCAGCCCCAGCATTTT. V gene TRBV7-8 combines with J gene TRBJ1-5; 7 bases match TRBD1. Trimming took 7 bases from V and 4 from J; bases not matched to a gene: 10. Germline V gene data show CDR1 as SGHVS and CDR2 as FQNEAQ. The CDR3 has 15 residues.